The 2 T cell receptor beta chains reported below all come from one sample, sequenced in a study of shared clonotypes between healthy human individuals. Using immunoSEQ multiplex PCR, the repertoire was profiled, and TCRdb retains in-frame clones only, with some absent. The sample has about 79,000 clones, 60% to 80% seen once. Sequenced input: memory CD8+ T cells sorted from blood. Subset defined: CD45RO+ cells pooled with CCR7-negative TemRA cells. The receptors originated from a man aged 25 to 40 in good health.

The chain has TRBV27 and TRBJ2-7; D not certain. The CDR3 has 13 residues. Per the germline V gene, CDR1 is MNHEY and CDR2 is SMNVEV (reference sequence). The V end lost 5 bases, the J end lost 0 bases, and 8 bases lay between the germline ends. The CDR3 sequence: CASSPTSSYEQYF. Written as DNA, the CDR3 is TGTGCCAGCAGTCCCACGAGCTCCTACGAGCAGTACTTC.

CDR3 amino acids: CASSPGNGEQYF. In DNA form, the CDR3 reads TGTGCCAGCAGCCCCGGAAATGGGGAGCAGTACTTC. The chain carries TRBV7-9 and TRBJ2-7, with D uncertain. The V end was cut by 5 bases, the J end by 7 bases, with 12 bases between. The CDR3 contains 12 residues. Germline assignment: CDR1 SEHNR and CDR2 FQNEAQ (reference sequence). Variable domain in full (rest from reference TRBV7-9 and TRBJ2-7): DTGVSQNPRHKITKRGQNVTFRCDPISEHNRLYWYRQTLGQGPEFLTYFQNEAQLEKSRLLSDRFSAERPKGSFSTLEIQRTEQGDSAMYLCASSPGNGEQYFGPGTRLTVT.